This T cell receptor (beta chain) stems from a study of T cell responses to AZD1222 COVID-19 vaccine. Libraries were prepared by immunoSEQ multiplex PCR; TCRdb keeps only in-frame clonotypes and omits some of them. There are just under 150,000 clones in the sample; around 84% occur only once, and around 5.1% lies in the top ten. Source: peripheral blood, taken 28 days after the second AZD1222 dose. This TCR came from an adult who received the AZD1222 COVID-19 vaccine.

The CDR3 spells CASKQGIGTEAFF. The CDR3 bases are TGTGCCAGCAAACAGGGAATAGGGACTGAAGCTTTCTTT. This chain uses TRBV6-5 with TRBJ1-1; a possible D gene is TRBD1 (6 bases). V was clipped by 7 bases and J by 5 bases, with 14 bases between them. Germline CDR1 and CDR2: MNHEY and SVGAGI. The CDR3 covers 13 residues.